The sequence of this TCR beta chain was determined in a study of blood T cell repertoires in COVID-19 (dated by TCRdb to the early 2020s). At the level of the whole study: Samples covering the acute and convalescent phases of COVID-19 were provided by collaborators in the United States, Italy and Spain. Where HLA class I and class II types were available, the types were taken from metadata supplied by the sample provider, not from assay-based typing. The repertoires were released in a freely available public database meant as a resource for research on the immune response to SARS-CoV-2. The prospective study material was composed of cDNA or gDNA derived from T cells, B-cell-depleted T cells, or PBMCs. The dataset comprised deeply sampled blood TCRbeta repertoires from subjects exposed to, actively infected with, or recovered from COVID-19. Nearly every sample came with metadata listing a de-identified subject ID, COVID-19 status, age in years and sex. The samples were drawn from the first 160 participants of the ongoing ImmuneRACE study and from 950 to 1,500 subjects provided by 6 global collaborators. General findings and caveats noted by the study authors: Clinical and demographic metadata were provided uncurated, with the amount varying by source and participant.

TCRbeta CDR3 regions were amplified from genomic DNA using the immunoSEQ Assay, a bias-controlled multiplex PCR. For the original study's pipeline: The number of nucleated cells in each sample was estimated by amplification of reference gene primers within the assay. Sequence reads were collapsed and filtered to measure the absolute abundance of every unique TCRbeta CDR3 rearrangement. For each sample, productive Simpson clonality was calculated as the square root of Simpson's diversity index over productive rearrangements. Held by TCRdb, this immuneACCESS table contains in-frame sequences only and omits some clones. Under half of the omission traces to an unresolved V gene where checked; the cause of the rest is unknown. That table supplies the V and J calls and clone size; D and trimming were determined from the DNA. In this sample the table shows about 25,000 clones, roughly nine tenths of which occur a single time. The ten largest clones represent approximately 19% of the sample.

With respect to this clone: Its recognized antigen is unknown. Base qualities are missing; no much larger clone stands one base away.

Collaborating institutions collected whole blood in K2EDTA tubes following their own protocols. For TCRbeta analysis, collaborator samples were shipped as frozen whole blood, as isolated PBMCs, or as DNA extracted from either sample type. Trimming removed 3 bases from V and 5 bases from J, leaving 7 bases between the germline ends. Spanning cysteine to phenylalanine, the CDR3 consists of 12 amino acids. Only the CDR3 region is kept as DNA, spanning 36 bases read in frame from base 1. According to the germline V gene, CDR1 reads SGDLS and CDR2 reads YYNGEE. The sequenced sample consisted of peripheral blood. This chain joins TRBV9 to TRBJ2-3; no confident D gene assignment can be made. This clonotype originated in a human donor in a cohort sampled during active COVID-19. The sequenced DNA is TGTGCCAGCAGCGCGAGTCAAGATACGCAGTATTTT. Translated, it gives CASSASQDTQYF.